The rows below give T cell receptor beta chains drawn from one sample of a study of blood T cell repertoires in COVID-19. Libraries were prepared by immunoSEQ multiplex PCR; TCRdb keeps only in-frame clonotypes and omits some of them. The sample has roughly 140,000 clones, about nine tenths seen once. Sequenced input: peripheral blood. All receptors come from a man aged 50-60 years with active or convalescent COVID-19. CDR3s leave out the opening cysteine and the closing phenylalanine or tryptophan. The order of the fields is J gene, V gene, D gene, CDR3 protein. D genes are given only for firm matches.

j_gene: TRBJ1-4; v_gene: TRBV2; d_gene: TRBD1; CDR3aa: ASSGDRGGVEKLF
j_gene: TRBJ2-5; v_gene: TRBV5-1; d_gene: TRBD1; CDR3aa: ASSPGRTGGETQY
j_gene: TRBJ2-7; v_gene: TRBV27; d_gene: TRBD2; CDR3aa: ASRPSLAASYEQY
j_gene: TRBJ2-5; v_gene: TRBV11-1; d_gene: .; CDR3aa: ASSLSFGGETQY
j_gene: TRBJ1-1; v_gene: TRBV6-5; d_gene: .; CDR3aa: ASIRTGTSEAF
j_gene: TRBJ2-5; v_gene: TRBV6-2/TRBV6-3; d_gene: TRBD2; CDR3aa: ASSYSTTSGPPLRKTQY
j_gene: TRBJ2-3; v_gene: TRBV6-5; d_gene: .; CDR3aa: ASSVSGLTDTQY
j_gene: TRBJ2-7; v_gene: TRBV10-3; d_gene: TRBD2; CDR3aa: AISAGLAHNYEQY
j_gene: TRBJ2-3; v_gene: TRBV24-1; d_gene: .; CDR3aa: ATRMGGDTTDTQY
j_gene: TRBJ2-5; v_gene: TRBV7-9; d_gene: TRBD1; CDR3aa: ASSERQGQETQY
j_gene: TRBJ2-3; v_gene: TRBV7-2; d_gene: TRBD2; CDR3aa: ASSLRIMRGYTQY
j_gene: TRBJ2-7; v_gene: TRBV5-1; d_gene: TRBD2; CDR3aa: ASSPGTSSYEQY